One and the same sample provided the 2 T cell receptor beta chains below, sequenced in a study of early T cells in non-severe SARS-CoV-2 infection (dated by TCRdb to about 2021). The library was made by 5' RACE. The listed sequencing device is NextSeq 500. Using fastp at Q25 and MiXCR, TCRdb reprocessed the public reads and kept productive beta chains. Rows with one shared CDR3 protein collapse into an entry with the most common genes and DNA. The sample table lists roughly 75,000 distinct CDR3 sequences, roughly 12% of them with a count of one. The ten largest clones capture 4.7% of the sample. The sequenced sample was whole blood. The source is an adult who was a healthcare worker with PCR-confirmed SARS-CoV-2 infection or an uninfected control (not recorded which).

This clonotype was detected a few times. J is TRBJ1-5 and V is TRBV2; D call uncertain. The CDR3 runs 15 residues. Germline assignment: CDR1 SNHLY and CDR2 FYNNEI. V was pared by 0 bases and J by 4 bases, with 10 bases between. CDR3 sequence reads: CASSEARATNQPQHF. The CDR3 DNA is TGTGCCAGCAGTGAAGCGCGTGCCACAAATCAGCCCCAGCATTTT.

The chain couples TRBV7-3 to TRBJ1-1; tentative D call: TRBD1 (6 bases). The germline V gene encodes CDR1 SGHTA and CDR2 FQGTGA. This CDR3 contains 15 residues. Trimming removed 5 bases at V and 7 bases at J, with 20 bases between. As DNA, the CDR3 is TGTGCCAGCAGCCCAGCACAGGGTTCGAACGTTGAAGCTTTCTTT. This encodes CASSPAQGSNVEAFF.